One and the same sample provided the 32 T cell receptor beta chains below, sequenced in a study of blood T cells in healthy people across ages. It was with a sample-barcoded 5' primer and a J-beta primer mix that a second PCR of roughly 7 to 12 cycles was run. TCRdb reprocessed the 5' RACE reads with MiXCR, giving one entry per CDR3 protein. The table shows around 650,000 distinct CDR3 sequences, with about 30% occurring only once. Input material: blood. These receptors came from a woman over 75 in good health.

This chain connects TRBV5-1 to TRBJ2-5; no clear D gene. The V gene lost 4 bases and the J gene lost 1 base, with 11 bases spanning the gap. CDR3 length: 14 residues. In germline, CDR1 is SGHRS, CDR2 YFSETQ. Here the CDR3 DNA reads TGCGCCAGCAGCCCGGACGGATTCCAAGAGACCCAGTACTTC. It is translated as CASSPDGFQETQYF.

This clonotype has a handful of counts. The V and J genes are TRBV5-1 and TRBJ2-2; a weak D match, TRBD1 (6 bases). Deletions cut 4 bases from V and 4 bases from J, with 17 bases between. This CDR3 is 16 amino acids long. Germline V gene lookup returns CDR1 SGHRS and CDR2 YFSETQ. The CDR3 nucleotides read TGCGCCAGCAGCGAACAGGGTAGGCAAGCCACCGGGGAGCTGTTTTTT. Its protein is CASSEQGRQATGELFF.

This clonotype was observed once. The rearrangement joins TRBV11-3 to TRBJ2-3; D is perhaps TRBD2 (5 bases). Per germline, CDR1 SGHNT and CDR2 YENEEA. V was pared by 1 base and J by 5 bases, with 10 bases between. This CDR3 is built from 14 residues. CDR3 bases: TGTGCCAGCAGCTTAGGAAATAGCGTAGATACGCAGTATTTT. Its translation is CASSLGNSVDTQYF.

About this clonotype itself: A clone one base away is much larger, so this may be a read error. The chain links TRBV7-2 to TRBJ1-6; unclear D gene. CDR1 SGHTA and CDR2 FQGNSA come from the germline V gene. The CDR3 is 12 amino acids. Trimming removed 5 bases at V and 18 bases at J, with 17 bases between. The CDR3 protein is CASSIDLFSPHF. The CDR3 coding sequence is TGTGCCAGCAGCATTGACCTGTTTTCCCCCCACTTT.

Turning to this clonotype: A read error may be the cause here, since a much bigger clone is one base away. The chain combines TRBV10-3 with TRBJ1-6; D is uncertain. The CDR3 runs to 16 residues. Germline CDR1 and CDR2: ENHRY and SYGVKD. V lost 2 bases and J 2 bases, leaving 10 bases between the germline ends. The chain's CDR3 is CAISEDRTPYNSPLHF. CDR3 nucleotides: TGTGCCATCAGTGAGGACCGCACACCCTATAATTCACCCCTCCACTTT.

At least ten counts were recorded for this clonotype. The gene calls are TRBV20-1 and TRBJ1-2; TRBD1 is a possible D gene (6 bases). The V gene lost 4 bases and the J gene lost 3 bases, with 9 bases spanning the gap. The CDR3 covers 12 residues. Germline-derived CDR1 and CDR2 are DFQATT and SNEGSKA (reference sequence). The CDR3: CSATDSHYGYTF. DNA for the CDR3: TGCAGTGCTACGGACAGTCACTATGGCTACACCTTC.

This clonotype has only a few counts. V usage is TRBV19 and J usage is TRBJ2-3; D might be TRBD2 (6 bases). The CDR3 covers 14 residues. The V and J ends lost 1 base and 3 bases respectively, with 8 bases between them. Germline V CDR1 and CDR2: LNHDA, SQIVND (reference sequence). The CDR3 nucleotides read TGTGCCAGTAGTATAGGACTAGAAACAGATACGCAGTATTTT. Translation: CASSIGLETDTQYF. Together with reference TRBV19 and TRBJ2-3, the CDR3 gives the full variable domain: DGGITQSPKYLFRKEGQNVTLSCEQNLNHDAMYWYRQDPGQGLRLIYYSQIVNDFQKGDIAEGYSVSREKKESFPLTVTSAQKNPTAFYLCASSIGLETDTQYFGPGTRLTVL.

Ten or more counts support this clonotype. The V and J genes are TRBV14 and TRBJ2-3, with TRBD2 matching over 13 bases. The CDR3 contains 16 residues. Unmatched junction bases numbered 3, after V lost 3 bases and J lost 3 bases. Germline V gene data show CDR1 as SGHDN and CDR2 as FVKESK. Here the CDR3 reads CASSQLGLAGTDTQYF. CDR3 bases: TGTGCCAGCAGCCAGTTGGGACTAGCGGGGACAGATACGCAGTATTTT. Full variable domain (rest looked up from reference TRBV14 and TRBJ2-3): EAGVTQFPSHSVIEKGQTVTLRCDPISGHDNLYWYRRVMGKEIKFLLHFVKESKQDESGMPNNRFLAERTGGTYSTLKVQPAELEDSGVYFCASSQLGLAGTDTQYFGPGTRLTVL.

V usage is TRBV5-6 and J usage is TRBJ2-1; 14 nucleotides align to TRBD2. CDR1 is SGHDT and CDR2 is YYEEEE in the germline V gene. This CDR3 has 16 amino acids. J lost 9 bases, V lost 6 bases, and 11 bases had no gene match. The CDR3: CASILGGLAGEGEQFF. CDR3 nucleotide sequence: TGTGCCAGCATCCTGGGGGGACTAGCGGGAGAGGGTGAGCAGTTCTTC.

There are a few counts of this clonotype. The chain couples TRBV21-1 to TRBJ1-5; TRBD1 is the table's D call and was not checked against the DNA. TRBV21-1 is recorded as a pseudogene. CDR3 size: 17 residues. CDR3 in DNA: TGTGCCAGCAGCCACGGGACGGGGGGCCGAAGCAATCAGCCCCAGCATTTT. Its translation is CASSHGTGGRSNQPQHF.

V gene TRBV4-1 combines with J gene TRBJ1-4; TRBD1 matches 7 bases. There are 13 residues in the CDR3. V lost 4 bases, J lost 8 bases, and 4 bases stayed unmatched. The germline V gene encodes CDR1 MGHRA and CDR2 YSYEKL. In DNA form, the CDR3 reads TGCGCCAGCAGCCCGGGACAGCAAGAAAAACTGTTTTTT. Protein: CASSPGQQEKLFF.

As to this clonotype: A much larger clonotype is one base distant, so this may be a read error. The chain employs TRBV11-2 and TRBJ2-3; either TRBD1 or TRBD2 may fit D (6 bases each). Germline V gene sequence: CDR1 SGHAT, CDR2 FQNNGV. Trimming removed 7 bases from V and 11 bases from J, with 16 bases in between. The CDR3 loop spans 12 amino acids. The DNA for the CDR3 is TGTGCCAGCAACCCCCTAGGGGGAGGGCAGTATTTT. Amino acid sequence: CASNPLGGGQYF. Filled out from reference TRBV11-2 and TRBJ2-3, the complete variable domain reads EAGVAQSPRYKIIEKRQSVAFWCNPISGHATLYWYQQILGQGPKLLIQFQNNGVVDDSQLPKDRFSAERLKGVDSTLKIQPAKLEDSAVYLCASNPLGGGQYFGPGTRLTVL.

V is TRBV5-1 and J is TRBJ2-3; 16 positions agree with TRBD2. Germline V gives CDR1 SGHRS, CDR2 YFSETQ. V lost 0 bases, J lost 1 base, and 8 bases stayed unmatched. This CDR3 is 20 amino acids long. CDR3 protein: CASSLVGTSGGAGGTDTQYF. CDR3 sequence (DNA): TGCGCCAGCAGCTTGGTCGGGACTAGCGGGGGGGCCGGCGGCACAGATACGCAGTATTTT.

The chain couples TRBV20-1 to TRBJ1-2; no reliable D call. Germline values: CDR1 DFQATT, CDR2 SNEGSKA (reference sequence). V was trimmed by 0 bases and J by 0 bases, leaving 11 bases between them. The CDR3 length is 15 residues. The CDR3 protein is CSARDWAGANYGYTF. The CDR3 DNA follows: TGCAGTGCTAGAGATTGGGCAGGCGCTAACTATGGCTACACCTTC.

V usage is TRBV29-1 and J usage is TRBJ2-5; D gene ambiguous. Between the trimmed V and J ends, which lost 4 bases and 1 base, there was a span of 4 bases. The V gene's germline CDR1 is SQVTM and CDR2 ANQGSEA. CDR3 size: 11 residues. The DNA for the CDR3 is TGCAGCGTTGTCCCCCAAGAGACCCAGTACTTC. It translates to CSVVPQETQYF.

A remark on this clonotype: A much more abundant neighbour one base away suggests this may be a read error. V gene TRBV5-1 combines with J gene TRBJ1-1; the D gene is possibly TRBD1 (5 bases). The CDR3 runs to 14 residues. Germline lookup yields CDR1 SGHRS and CDR2 YFSETQ. CDR3 sequence: CVSSFGGRNTEAFF. CDR3 DNA sequence: TGCGTCAGCAGCTTTGGGGGACGGAACACTGAAGCTTTCTTT.

This clonotype was picked up many times. The gene calls are TRBV5-1 and TRBJ2-2; TRBD1 is a possible D gene (6 bases). This CDR3 is built from 16 residues. CDR1 and CDR2 (germline): SGHRS, YFSETQ. V lost 0 bases to trimming and J lost 4 bases, with 13 bases between them. The CDR3 DNA is TGCGCCAGCAGCTTGGAACAGGGATTACGCACCGGGGAGCTGTTTTTT. Protein product: CASSLEQGLRTGELFF.

This clonotype appeared many times. A read error may be the cause here, since a much bigger clone is one base away. This chain uses TRBV5-1 with TRBJ2-1, with 10 positions matching TRBD2. Looked up from germline, CDR1 is SGHRS and CDR2 is YFSETQ. This CDR3 spans 15 amino acids. CDR3 bases: TGCGCCAGCAGCTTTGGACTAGCGGTCGACAATAAGCAGTTCTTC. Its translation is CASSFGLAVDNKQFF.

This clonotype was counted a single time. A read error may explain this, as a much larger clone is one base away. V and J are TRBV25-1 and TRBJ2-1; the match to TRBD2 covers 11 bases. The CDR3 contains 14 residues. Germline loops: CDR1 MGHDK, CDR2 SYGVNS. The CDR3 region is CASKGLADYNGQFF. In DNA form, the CDR3 reads TGTGCCAGCAAGGGACTAGCGGACTACAATGGGCAGTTCTTC.

This clonotype was counted ten times or more. V usage is TRBV6-5 and J usage is TRBJ2-7, with a possible D match to TRBD1 (5 bases). Trimming removed 4 bases at V and 2 bases at J, with 18 bases between. There are 16 residues in the CDR3. Germline CDR1 reads MNHEY; CDR2 reads SVGAGI. The CDR3 loop reads CASSSRRESNTYEQYF. CDR3 DNA sequence: TGTGCCAGCAGTTCCCGCAGGGAATCGAATACCTACGAGCAGTACTTC.

CDR3: CASSYSDRANGNTIYF. The DNA of the CDR3 is TGTGCCAGCAGTTACTCCGACAGGGCCAACGGAAACACCATATATTTT. This chain uses TRBV6-2 or TRBV6-3 with TRBJ1-3; TRBD1 aligns across 7 bases. The germline V gene encodes CDR1 MNHEY and CDR2 SVGEGT. V dropped 0 bases and J dropped 4; count of bases not matched to a gene: 6. This CDR3 is built from 16 residues.

As to this clonotype: A much larger clone lies a single base off, so this may be a read error. The chain is built from TRBV2 and TRBJ2-1; 7 nucleotides match TRBD1. Per the germline V gene, CDR1 is SNHLY and CDR2 is FYNNEI. There are 14 residues in the CDR3. DNA of the CDR3: TGTACCAGCAGCCGGGACAGCTCCTACAATGAGCAGTTCTTC. Its translation: CTSSRDSSYNEQFF.

This clonotype was recorded at least ten times. The chain links TRBV6-5 to TRBJ1-2; D possibly corresponds to TRBD1 (5 bases). V lost 7 bases and J lost 4, with 13 bases in between. The CDR3 runs to 13 residues. The germline gives CDR1 MNHEY, CDR2 SVGAGI. CDR3 protein: CASTTGTSYGYTF. The CDR3 nucleotides read TGTGCCAGCACCACCGGGACCTCCTATGGCTACACCTTC.

Points on this clonotype: The conserved closing phenylalanine or tryptophan is absent in this CDR3, likely reflecting a read error. The V call is TRBV6-1, the J call TRBJ1-5, with D hard to call. This CDR3 is built from 13 residues. V was clipped by 11 bases and J by 4 bases, with 15 bases between them. Germline values: CDR1 MNHNS, CDR2 SASEGT. The chain's CDR3 is CAGRQRVNQPQHC. The CDR3 bases are TGTGCCGGGAGACAAAGGGTAAATCAGCCCCAGCATTGT.

The V gene is TRBV20-1, the J gene TRBJ1-1; possible D gene TRBD1, 6 bases. The CDR3 spans 14 residues. V was clipped by 6 bases and J by 3 bases, with 17 bases between them. From germline, CDR1 is DFQATT and CDR2 SNEGSKA (reference sequence). CDR3 loop: CSAQGQGGDTEAFF. CDR3 sequence (DNA): TGCAGTGCCCAGGGGCAGGGAGGGGACACTGAAGCTTTCTTT.

The chain carries TRBV7-9 and TRBJ2-1, with 13 bases matching TRBD2. The germline CDR1 and CDR2 sequences are SEHNR and FQNEAQ (reference sequence). This CDR3 spans 15 amino acids. V shed 7 bases, J shed 7 bases, and the junction held 7 bases outside the gene matches. The CDR3 loop reads CASNLGLAGDNEQFF. The CDR3 DNA follows: TGTGCCAGCAACCTAGGACTAGCGGGGGATAATGAGCAGTTCTTC.

This sequence joins TRBV7-2 and TRBJ2-5; unclear D gene. The DNA end is more similar to TRBJ2-7, so the J call may be wrong. Germline V gene lookup returns CDR1 SGHTA and CDR2 FQGNSA. The CDR3 loop spans 14 amino acids. CDR3 sequence: CASSLAVSKYEQYF. In DNA form, the CDR3 reads TGTGCCAGCAGCTTAGCGGTTTCCAAATACGAGCAGTACTTC.

This clonotype was observed many times. The CDR3 reads CASSLGSGPYEQYF. CDR3 bases: TGCGCCAGCAGCTTGGGGTCAGGACCCTACGAGCAGTACTTC. This chain uses TRBV5-1 with TRBJ2-7; D gene uncertain. This CDR3 is built from 14 residues. Trimming removed 0 bases at V and 2 bases at J, with 9 bases between. Germline CDR1 SGHRS, CDR2 YFSETQ.

This clonotype was counted once. A much bigger clone sits one base away, suggesting this may be a read error. V usage is TRBV2 and J usage is TRBJ1-5; D not resolved. Looked up from germline, CDR1 is SNHLY and CDR2 is FYNNEI. CDR3 size: 13 residues. CDR3 sequence (DNA): TGTACCAGCAGTGAAAGGGCGAATCAGCCCCAGCATTTT. This translates into CTSSERANQPQHF.

V and J are TRBV15 and TRBJ1-1; the D gene is possibly TRBD1 (5 bases). Per germline, CDR1 LNHNV and CDR2 YYDKDF (reference sequence). Trimming stripped 1 base from V and 7 bases from J, with 13 bases between. CDR3 length: 14 residues. Written as DNA, the CDR3 is TGTGCCACCAGCAGAGCGGGACTGGGAGGTGAAGCTTTCTTT. As protein: CATSRAGLGGEAFF.

This clonotype was seen a few times. This may arise from a read error, as a much more abundant clone is one base away. V gene TRBV9 combines with J gene TRBJ2-7; D is perhaps TRBD2 (5 bases). V dropped 1 base and J dropped 7 bases, with 18 bases sitting between them. The CDR3 loop spans 15 amino acids. CDR1 is SGDLS and CDR2 is YYNGEE in the germline V gene. Here the CDR3 DNA reads TGTGCCAGCAGCGTATCCCCTTCCGGGGTCCATGAGCAGTACTTC. Its translation: CASSVSPSGVHEQYF.

This clonotype was picked up many times. This sequence joins TRBV2 and TRBJ2-5, with D unclear. CDR1 and CDR2 (germline): SNHLY, FYNNEI. The CDR3 covers 12 residues. V was shortened by 1 base and J by 5 bases, with 5 bases between the two germline ends. The CDR3 DNA reads as TGTGCCAGCAGTGAAGTGAGGGAGACCCAGTACTTC. It translates to CASSEVRETQYF.